These 10 T cell receptor beta chains came from one sample sequenced in a study of regulatory T cells in long-lasting Graves disease. Arm-PCR of CDR3 regions with iRepertoire HTBI primers generated TCR beta libraries. TCRdb itself ran the multiplex PCR reads through MiXCR, one entry per CDR3 protein. The repertoire holds about 470,000 distinct CDR3 sequences, roughly 21% seen once, with about 7% in the top ten. Specified time point: persistent/refractory GD, antithyroid drugs over 5 years with positive TRAb. PBMC-derived RNA was used for the TCR library. Specimen: peripheral blood mononuclear cells (PBMCs), collected when the disease was refractory, from a patient treated with antithyroid drugs. These TCRs come from a female donor with Graves disease.

This clonotype was seen repeatedly, ten times or more. J is TRBJ2-5 and V is TRBV30; D call uncertain. The CDR3 contains 13 residues. Germline V gene data show CDR1 as GTSNPN and CDR2 as SVGIG (reference sequence). V lost 0 bases and J 3 bases, leaving 8 bases between the germline ends. DNA of the CDR3: TGTGCCTGGAGTGTGGGCGCCAAAGAGACCCAGTACTTC. This encodes CAWSVGAKETQYF. Variable domain in full (rest from reference TRBV30 and TRBJ2-5): SQTIHQWPATLVQPVGSPLSLECTVEGTSNPNLYWYRQAAGRGLQLLFYSVGIGQISSEVPQNLSASRPQDRQFILSSKKLLLSDSGFYLCAWSVGAKETQYFGPGTRLLVL.

This clonotype was counted at least ten times. The gene calls are TRBV6-1 and TRBJ2-7; D is unresolved. CDR3 length: 13 residues. V dropped 2 bases and J dropped 2 bases, with 7 bases sitting between them. Germline lookup yields CDR1 MNHNS and CDR2 SASEGT. The CDR3 DNA sequence: TGTGCCAGCAGTGAAAACGACCCCTACGAGCAGTACTTC. As protein: CASSENDPYEQYF.

In regard to this clonotype: One end of the junction is discordant with germline, which a read error may explain. The rearrangement links TRBV20-1 to TRBJ1-1, with a tentative D call TRBD1 (5 bases). The germline gives CDR1 DFQATT, CDR2 SNEGSKA (reference sequence). The CDR3 runs 14 residues. The CDR3, as DNA: TGCAGTTCTAGAGAAGGGGTAGTGAACACTGAAGCTTTCTTT. Amino acid sequence: CSSREGVVNTEAFF.

This chain connects TRBV29-1 to TRBJ2-4, with D possibly being TRBD2 (7 bases). Germline V gene data show CDR1 as SQVTM and CDR2 as ANQGSEA. V was pared by 4 bases and J by 4 bases, with 14 bases between. The CDR3 spans 14 residues. CDR3 region: CSVADKGGKNIQYF. The CDR3 coding sequence is TGCAGCGTTGCAGACAAGGGGGGGAAAAACATTCAGTACTTC.

The chain employs TRBV19 and TRBJ1-3; tentative D call: TRBD1 (5 bases). The germline V gene encodes CDR1 LNHDA and CDR2 SQIVND (reference sequence). CDR3 length equals 15 residues. Trimming cost V 11 bases and J 4 bases, with 21 bases left between them. The CDR3 reads CALPPEGTEGNTIYF. CDR3 nucleotides: TGTGCCTTGCCGCCGGAAGGGACGGAAGGAAACACCATATATTTT.

The J gene is TRBJ2-5, the V gene TRBV20-1; TRBD1 is a possible D gene (7 bases). Trimming cost V 3 bases and J 0 bases, with 17 bases left between them. The CDR3 is 16 residues long. Germline CDR1 reads DFQATT; CDR2 reads SNEGSKA (reference sequence). CDR3 sequence reads: CSASSYRGGNQETQYF. CDR3 coding DNA: TGCAGTGCTAGCTCTTACAGGGGAGGAAACCAAGAGACCCAGTACTTC.

The V call is TRBV5-1, the J call TRBJ2-7; weak D call: TRBD1 (5 bases). The CDR3 contains 15 residues. V was trimmed by 4 bases and J by 3 bases, leaving 17 bases between them. Looked up from germline, CDR1 is SGHRS and CDR2 is YFSETQ. CDR3: CASSLDQGFSYEQYF. As DNA, the CDR3 is TGCGCCAGCAGCCTCGATCAGGGATTCAGCTACGAGCAGTACTTC.

This chain links TRBV4-3 with TRBJ1-4; D call uncertain. Trimming took off 5 bases at V and 8 bases at J, with 15 bases between the two ends. CDR3 length: 14 residues. From germline, CDR1 is LGHNA and CDR2 YSLEER. DNA for the CDR3: TGCGCCAGCAGCTTAGGAACAGTAGCGGAAAAACTGTTTTTT. It yields the protein CASSLGTVAEKLFF.

This chain connects TRBV3-1 to TRBJ1-1; TRBD1 aligns across 7 bases. This CDR3 spans 17 amino acids. Germline loops: CDR1 LGHDT, CDR2 YNNKEL (reference sequence). Losses at the gene ends were 1 base for V and 1 base for J; bases not matched to a gene: 9. This CDR3 reads CASSQVLLGTANTEAFF. The CDR3 DNA is TGTGCCAGCAGCCAAGTACTTCTCGGGACAGCGAACACTGAAGCTTTCTTT.

This clonotype was observed at least ten times. The chain uses TRBV11-1 and TRBJ2-5; D possibly corresponds to TRBD1 (6 bases). CDR3 size: 15 residues. Germline lookup yields CDR1 SGHAT and CDR2 FQDESV (reference sequence). V gave up 6 bases and J gave up 1 base, with 15 bases separating them. CDR3 region: CASSYQGQTQETQYF. For the CDR3, the DNA is TGTGCCAGCAGTTACCAAGGACAGACCCAAGAGACCCAGTACTTC.